A selection of T cell receptor beta chains follows, all from one sample in a study of CD8+CD57+ T cells in acquired aplastic anemia. One entry per CDR3 protein results from TCRdb running MiXCR on the reads. Among a few hundred thousand distinct CDR3 sequences listed, approximately 57% were seen once. Specimen: sorted CD4+, CD8+, or CD8+CD57+ T cells (not recorded which) from PBMCs. The receptors stem from a human donor in good health. CDR3s include the opening cysteine and the closing phenylalanine or tryptophan. The order of the fields is clone size, V gene, D gene, J gene, CDR3 DNA, CDR3 protein. The D gene is left open where the match is weak. Clone size appears in some rows only: once, few, many, or a class for an expanded clone.

clone size: -; V gene: TRBV2; D gene: -; J gene: TRBJ1-1; CDR3 DNA: TGTGCCAGCAGGAGGGGGGGGATGAACACTGAAGCTTTCTTT; CDR3 protein: CASRRGGMNTEAFF
clone size: -; V gene: TRBV2; D gene: TRBD2; J gene: TRBJ2-1; CDR3 DNA: TGTGCCAGCAGTGAGATCCTAGCGGGAGAGGGTGAGCAGTTCTTC; CDR3 protein: CASSEILAGEGEQFF
clone size: -; V gene: TRBV19; D gene: -; J gene: TRBJ1-4; CDR3 DNA: TGTGCCAGTTCCAGGAATAATGAAAAACTGTTTTTT; CDR3 protein: CASSRNNEKLFF
clone size: -; V gene: TRBV25-1; D gene: -; J gene: TRBJ2-1; CDR3 DNA: TGTGCCAGCAGTGAATATCAGGCGGCCCCTAATGAGCAGTTCTTC; CDR3 protein: CASSEYQAAPNEQFF
clone size: -; V gene: TRBV25-1; D gene: -; J gene: TRBJ1-2; CDR3 DNA: TGTGCCAGCAGTGCAACAGGGAGTTATGGCTACACCTTC; CDR3 protein: CASSATGSYGYTF
clone size: many; V gene: TRBV7-9; D gene: -; J gene: TRBJ2-7; CDR3 DNA: TGTGCCAGCACCGACCGTGGGGAATCCTACGAGCAGTACTTC; CDR3 protein: CASTDRGESYEQYF
clone size: many; V gene: TRBV2; D gene: TRBD2; J gene: TRBJ2-1; CDR3 DNA: TGTGCCAATGGGGGAGGGTCCTACAATGAGCAGTTCTTC; CDR3 protein: CANGGGSYNEQFF
clone size: many; V gene: TRBV11-2; D gene: -; J gene: TRBJ1-4; CDR3 DNA: TGTGCCAGCAGCCGAGATGGGACAAGCCCTAATGAAAAACTGTTTTTT; CDR3 protein: CASSRDGTSPNEKLFF
clone size: -; V gene: TRBV20-1; D gene: -; J gene: TRBJ2-7; CDR3 DNA: TGCAGTGCTAGGAACCCAGGCAGATACGAGCAGTACTTC; CDR3 protein: CSARNPGRYEQYF
clone size: many; V gene: TRBV30; D gene: -; J gene: TRBJ2-7; CDR3 DNA: TGTGCCTGGAGTGTAATAGGACCCTACGAGCAGTACTTC; CDR3 protein: CAWSVIGPYEQYF
clone size: many; V gene: TRBV6-1; D gene: -; J gene: TRBJ1-2; CDR3 DNA: TGTGCCAGCAGTGATATGATAGGGGCCTATGGCTACACCTTC; CDR3 protein: CASSDMIGAYGYTF
clone size: -; V gene: TRBV7-9; D gene: TRBD2; J gene: TRBJ2-7; CDR3 DNA: TGTGCCAGCAGCTCCCGCGGGGGGGACCTCTACGAGCAGTACTTC; CDR3 protein: CASSSRGGDLYEQYF
clone size: -; V gene: TRBV24-1; D gene: TRBD1; J gene: TRBJ2-1; CDR3 DNA: TGTGCCACCAGTGACCACCCCACCGGACAGGGTTTCTTCGATGAGCAGTTCTTC; CDR3 protein: CATSDHPTGQGFFDEQFF
clone size: -; V gene: TRBV9; D gene: TRBD2; J gene: TRBJ2-7; CDR3 DNA: TGTGCCAGCAGCCCCTGGACTAGCGGGAGTAACGAGCAGTACTTC; CDR3 protein: CASSPWTSGSNEQYF
clone size: -; V gene: TRBV15; D gene: -; J gene: TRBJ1-1; CDR3 DNA: TGTGCCACCAACCCGGGACACCAAAACACTGAAGCTTTCTTT; CDR3 protein: CATNPGHQNTEAFF
clone size: -; V gene: TRBV2; D gene: TRBD1; J gene: TRBJ1-2; CDR3 DNA: TGTGCCAGCATCGGGGGTCGGACAGGGAGTTATGGCTACACCTTC; CDR3 protein: CASIGGRTGSYGYTF
clone size: -; V gene: TRBV29-1; D gene: TRBD2; J gene: TRBJ2-3; CDR3 DNA: TGCAGCGTTGTACTAGCGGAGAATTACCCTAGCACAGATACGCAGTATTTT; CDR3 protein: CSVVLAENYPSTDTQYF
clone size: -; V gene: TRBV7-9; D gene: -; J gene: TRBJ2-7; CDR3 DNA: TGTGCCAGCAGTTGGGGACTCCGCTCCTACGAGCAGTACTTC; CDR3 protein: CASSWGLRSYEQYF
clone size: -; V gene: TRBV7-9; D gene: TRBD1; J gene: TRBJ2-1; CDR3 DNA: TGTGCCAGCAGCCTGGGACAGGGCGTTGGCAATGAGCAGTTCTTC; CDR3 protein: CASSLGQGVGNEQFF
clone size: -; V gene: TRBV7-9; D gene: -; J gene: TRBJ2-7; CDR3 DNA: TGTGCCAGCAGCTTGAGATCGGGGCCGGAGGACGAGCAGTACTTC; CDR3 protein: CASSLRSGPEDEQYF
clone size: -; V gene: TRBV5-1; D gene: -; J gene: TRBJ2-6; CDR3 DNA: TGCGCCAGCGAGGGAGCCAACGTCCTGACTTTC; CDR3 protein: CASEGANVLTF
clone size: once; V gene: TRBV5-1; D gene: -; J gene: TRBJ2-2; CDR3 DNA: TGTGCCAGCAGCCACCATCGGGGTCCCGGGGAGCTGTTTTTT; CDR3 protein: CASSHHRGPGELFF
clone size: -; V gene: TRBV19; D gene: TRBD1; J gene: TRBJ1-2; CDR3 DNA: TGTGCCAGTACCCCTCAGCAAGGGGGCGCAAGGGGCTACACCTTC; CDR3 protein: CASTPQQGGARGYTF
clone size: once; V gene: TRBV2; D gene: -; J gene: TRBJ1-1; CDR3 DNA: TGTGCCAGCGTTGAGGGGTACACTGAAGCTTTCTTT; CDR3 protein: CASVEGYTEAFF
clone size: -; V gene: TRBV29-1; D gene: -; J gene: TRBJ1-4; CDR3 DNA: TGCAGCGCTAAAGAGGGGGAAAAACTGTTTTTT; CDR3 protein: CSAKEGEKLFF
clone size: -; V gene: TRBV2; D gene: -; J gene: TRBJ1-2; CDR3 DNA: TGTGCCAGCAGCACGGGAGCTAACTATGGCTACACCTTC; CDR3 protein: CASSTGANYGYTF
clone size: -; V gene: TRBV9; D gene: -; J gene: TRBJ2-5; CDR3 DNA: TGTGCCAGCAGTCCAGATTCAGGGCAAGAGACCCAGTACTTC; CDR3 protein: CASSPDSGQETQYF
clone size: many; V gene: TRBV6-5; D gene: -; J gene: TRBJ1-4; CDR3 DNA: TGTGCCAGTAGACTTCGGGACTCTCTTTATGAAAAACTGTTTTTT; CDR3 protein: CASRLRDSLYEKLFF
clone size: -; V gene: TRBV20-1; D gene: -; J gene: TRBJ2-1; CDR3 DNA: TGCAGTGCTAGAGGGGTCCGGATGGACAATGAGCAGTTCTTC; CDR3 protein: CSARGVRMDNEQFF
clone size: once; V gene: TRBV5-5; D gene: -; J gene: TRBJ1-5; CDR3 DNA: TGTGCCAGCAGCTTGGAAGGACAGAGCAATCAGCCCCAGCATTTT; CDR3 protein: CASSLEGQSNQPQHF
clone size: many; V gene: TRBV7-9; D gene: -; J gene: TRBJ2-1; CDR3 DNA: TGTGCCAGCAGCTCTAGGGGTGGGGGTTCTATTGAGCAGTTCTTC; CDR3 protein: CASSSRGGGSIEQFF
clone size: -; V gene: TRBV7-6; D gene: -; J gene: TRBJ2-7; CDR3 DNA: TGTGCCAGCAGCCCAACCGGCGGGGGCCTGAGGCAGTACTTC; CDR3 protein: CASSPTGGGLRQYF
clone size: -; V gene: TRBV20-1; D gene: TRBD1; J gene: TRBJ2-7; CDR3 DNA: TGCAGTGCTACCCGGACAGGGGGCTACGAGCAGTACTTC; CDR3 protein: CSATRTGGYEQYF
clone size: -; V gene: TRBV9; D gene: -; J gene: TRBJ2-1; CDR3 DNA: TGTGCCAGCAGCCCCCAAACCCGCCCCAATGAGCAGTTCTTC; CDR3 protein: CASSPQTRPNEQFF
clone size: many; V gene: TRBV12-3/TRBV12-4; D gene: TRBD1; J gene: TRBJ2-7; CDR3 DNA: TGTGCCAGCAGTTTAGCCGGGACAGGTGGGGAGCAGTACTTC; CDR3 protein: CASSLAGTGGEQYF
clone size: many; V gene: TRBV5-5; D gene: TRBD2; J gene: TRBJ2-2; CDR3 DNA: TGTGCCAGCAGCTTGGAACTAGCGGGGACCGGGGAGCTGTTTTTT; CDR3 protein: CASSLELAGTGELFF
clone size: many; V gene: TRBV9; D gene: -; J gene: TRBJ2-7; CDR3 DNA: TGTGCCAGCAGCGTATCCCAGGTTGGCGCCTACGAGCAGTACTTC; CDR3 protein: CASSVSQVGAYEQYF
clone size: many; V gene: TRBV7-9; D gene: -; J gene: TRBJ2-7; CDR3 DNA: TGTGCCAGCAGCCCAAGGTGGCCCTCATCCTACGAGCAGTACTTC; CDR3 protein: CASSPRWPSSYEQYF
clone size: -; V gene: TRBV24-1; D gene: -; J gene: TRBJ2-7; CDR3 DNA: TGTACCAGCAGTTCGCAGGTCTACGAGCAGTACTTC; CDR3 protein: CTSSSQVYEQYF
clone size: -; V gene: TRBV20-1; D gene: TRBD2; J gene: TRBJ2-7; CDR3 DNA: TGCAGTGCTAGAGATCCCCTACCGGGACAGGACTCCCGACTAGCGGGCATCCCCTACGAGCAGTACTTC; CDR3 protein: CSARDPLPGQDSRLAGIPYEQYF
clone size: -; V gene: TRBV2; D gene: TRBD2; J gene: TRBJ2-3; CDR3 DNA: TGTGCCAGCAGTGTTGGAGGGAGGGACACAGATACGCAGTATTTT; CDR3 protein: CASSVGGRDTDTQYF
clone size: few; V gene: TRBV2; D gene: TRBD1; J gene: TRBJ1-2; CDR3 DNA: TGTGCCAGCAGTGAATCCGGACAGGGTCATGGCTACACCTTC; CDR3 protein: CASSESGQGHGYTF
clone size: once; V gene: TRBV11-2; D gene: -; J gene: TRBJ2-6; CDR3 DNA: TGTGCCAGCAGCTTAGAAAGGGGCAGGGCCAACGTCCTGACTTTC; CDR3 protein: CASSLERGRANVLTF
clone size: -; V gene: TRBV9; D gene: TRBD1; J gene: TRBJ1-5; CDR3 DNA: TGTGCCAGCAGCGCTGGACAGGCCAATCAGCCCCAGCATTTT; CDR3 protein: CASSAGQANQPQHF
clone size: -; V gene: TRBV19; D gene: -; J gene: TRBJ1-2; CDR3 DNA: TGTGCCAGTAGTCCTCGACAGGAACGAGCCTATGGCTACACCTTC; CDR3 protein: CASSPRQERAYGYTF
clone size: few; V gene: TRBV20-1; D gene: -; J gene: TRBJ2-5; CDR3 DNA: TGCAGTGCCCTCCTGGGACGGGCTGAGACCCAGTACTTC; CDR3 protein: CSALLGRAETQYF
clone size: many; V gene: TRBV20-1; D gene: -; J gene: TRBJ1-2; CDR3 DNA: TGCAGTGCTAGAGATAACGGGGTGGGCCTTCCGGCGGACGGCTACACCTTC; CDR3 protein: CSARDNGVGLPADGYTF
clone size: -; V gene: TRBV2; D gene: -; J gene: TRBJ2-1; CDR3 DNA: TGTGCCAGCAGTGCACTTCGGGATCCAGGGTACAATGAGCAGTTCTTC; CDR3 protein: CASSALRDPGYNEQFF
clone size: -; V gene: TRBV2; D gene: TRBD1; J gene: TRBJ2-7; CDR3 DNA: TGTGCCAGCAGTGGGGGACAGACTTCAACCTACGAGCAGTACTTC; CDR3 protein: CASSGGQTSTYEQYF